Following are 11 T cell receptor beta chains from one sample sequenced in a study of blood T cell repertoires in COVID-19. The assay was immunoSEQ multiplex PCR, and TCRdb's table has in-frame clones only and misses some. The table has fewer than 250,000 clones, around nine tenths seen once. Specimen: peripheral blood. These receptors were collected from a man younger than 45 with acute or convalescent COVID-19.

This chain connects TRBV6-2 or TRBV6-3 to TRBJ2-4; TRBD2 agrees at 10 bases. Germline trimming cut 5 bases from V and 4 bases from J; bases unmatched to any gene: 8. CDR3 length: 16 residues. The germline V gene has CDR1 MNHEY and CDR2 SVGEGT. CDR3 in amino acids: CASSPASGGLKNIQYF. In nucleotides, the CDR3 is TGTGCCAGCAGTCCAGCTAGCGGGGGACTTAAAAACATTCAGTACTTC.

The chain couples TRBV7-8 to TRBJ1-5, with a possible D match to TRBD1 (5 bases). V gave up 5 bases and J gave up 2 bases, with 13 bases separating them. Germline V gene lookup returns CDR1 SGHVS and CDR2 FQNEAQ. CDR3 length: 15 residues. CDR3 bases: TGTGCCAGCAGCGCTCTAGGGGCAGGCAATCAGCCCCAGCATTTT. It specifies CASSALGAGNQPQHF.

The V and J genes are TRBV18 and TRBJ2-3; maybe TRBD1 (5 bases). In germline, CDR1 is KGHSH, CDR2 LQKENI. This CDR3 region has 12 residues. V gave up 8 bases and J gave up 4 bases, with 10 bases separating them. The CDR3 sequence: CASTAGSDTQYF. CDR3 sequence (DNA): TGTGCCAGCACGGCAGGGTCAGATACGCAGTATTTT.

The J gene is TRBJ1-2, the V gene TRBV28; tentatively, D is TRBD1 (5 bases). Germline V gives CDR1 MDHEN, CDR2 SYDVKM. Trimming pared 7 bases from V and 7 bases from J, leaving 22 bases between. The CDR3 is 15 amino acids. CDR3 in amino acids: CASTLDSPTSRGYTF. CDR3 DNA: TGTGCCAGCACCTTAGACAGCCCAACTTCGCGTGGCTACACCTTC.

The chain carries TRBV5-6 and TRBJ1-2; TRBD1 matches at 7 bases. The length of the CDR3 is 14 residues. V lost 3 bases and J lost 8; bases outside the gene matches: 10. Germline V gives CDR1 SGHDT, CDR2 YYEEEE. CDR3 residues: CASSSLSTGSGYTF. CDR3 sequence (DNA): TGTGCCAGCAGCTCGCTCTCGACAGGGAGCGGCTACACCTTC.

The chain couples TRBV5-6 to TRBJ2-6; 8 bases are shared with TRBD1. The V segment lost 6 bases and the J segment 0 bases; nucleotides outside the gene matches: 8. The germline V gene encodes CDR1 SGHDT and CDR2 YYEEEE. This CDR3 region has 17 residues. CDR3 loop: CASTLGTGHSGANVLTF. DNA of the CDR3: TGTGCCAGCACCCTTGGGACAGGCCACTCTGGGGCCAACGTCCTGACTTTC.

The chain recombines TRBV27 with TRBJ2-1; 8 nucleotides line up with TRBD2. CDR1 is MNHEY and CDR2 is SMNVEV in the germline V gene (reference sequence). J gave up 2 bases and V 6 bases, and 9 bases lay outside the gene matches. The CDR3 covers 16 residues. CDR3 DNA sequence: TGTGCCAGCAGCCTCTGGACTAGCTTGGCCTACAATGAGCAGTTCTTC. Amino acids: CASSLWTSLAYNEQFF.

The chain is built from TRBV2 and TRBJ1-1; D is unresolved. The CDR3 runs 13 residues. V was clipped by 3 bases and J by 6 bases, with 11 bases between them. CDR1 is SNHLY, CDR2 FYNNEI, per germline. The CDR3 region is CASSEGASPEAFF. The DNA of the CDR3 is TGTGCCAGCAGTGAGGGCGCGTCCCCTGAAGCTTTCTTT.

The V and J genes are TRBV20-1 and TRBJ1-1; 8 bases are a match to TRBD1. Germline V CDR1 and CDR2: DFQATT, SNEGSKA (reference sequence). The CDR3 is 13 residues long. Germline trimming cut 3 bases from V and 5 bases from J; bases unmatched to any gene: 5. CDR3 bases: TGCAGTGCTAGTTGGCAGGGGGCGACTGAAGCTTTCTTT. It yields the protein CSASWQGATEAFF.

The CDR3 sequence is CSGQGVYGYTF. CDR3 bases: TGCAGCGGACAGGGTGTCTATGGCTACACCTTC. The chain uses TRBV29-1 and TRBJ1-2, with TRBD1 matching 7 bases. This CDR3 is 11 amino acids long. Germline V gene lookup returns CDR1 SQVTM and CDR2 ANQGSEA. Trimming at V came to 7 bases and at J to 4 bases, leaving 3 bases not matched to a gene. The full variable domain, with the rest looked up from reference TRBV29-1 and TRBJ1-2, is SAVISQKPSRDICQRGTSLTIQCQVDSQVTMMFWYRQQPGQSLTLIATANQGSEATYESGFVIDKFPISRPNLTFSTLTVSNMSPEDSSIYLCSGQGVYGYTFGSGTRLTVV.

This rearrangement joins TRBV15 to TRBJ2-1; D gene unclear. Germline V gene data show CDR1 as LNHNV and CDR2 as YYDKDF (reference sequence). V was pared by 1 base and J by 9 bases, with 7 bases between. This CDR3 has 12 amino acids. In DNA form, the CDR3 reads TGTGCCACCAGCAGAGTCCCGGGTGAGCAGTTCTTC. It translates to CATSRVPGEQFF.